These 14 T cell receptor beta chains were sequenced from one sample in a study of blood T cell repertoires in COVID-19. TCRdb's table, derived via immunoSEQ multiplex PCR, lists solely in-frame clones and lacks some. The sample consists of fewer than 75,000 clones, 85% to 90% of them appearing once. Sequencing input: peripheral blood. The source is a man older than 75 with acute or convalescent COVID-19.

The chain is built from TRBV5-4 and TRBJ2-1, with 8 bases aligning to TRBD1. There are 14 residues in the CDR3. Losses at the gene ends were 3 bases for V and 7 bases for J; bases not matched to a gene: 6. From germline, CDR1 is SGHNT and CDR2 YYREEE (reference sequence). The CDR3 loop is CASSSMDRANEQFF. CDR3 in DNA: TGTGCCAGCAGCTCCATGGACAGGGCGAATGAGCAGTTCTTC.

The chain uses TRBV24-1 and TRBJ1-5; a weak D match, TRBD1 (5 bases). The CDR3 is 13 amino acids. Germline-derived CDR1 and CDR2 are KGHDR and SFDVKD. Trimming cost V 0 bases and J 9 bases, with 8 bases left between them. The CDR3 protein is CATSDLSGGPQHF. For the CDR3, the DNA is TGTGCCACCAGTGATTTGAGCGGGGGGCCCCAGCATTTT.

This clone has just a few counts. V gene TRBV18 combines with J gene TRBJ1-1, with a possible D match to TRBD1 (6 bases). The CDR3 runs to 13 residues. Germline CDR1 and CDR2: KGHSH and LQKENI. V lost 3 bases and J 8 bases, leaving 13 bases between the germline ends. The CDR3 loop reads CASSPEGGGEAFF. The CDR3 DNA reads TGTGCCAGCTCACCTGAGGGGGGAGGGGAAGCTTTCTTT.

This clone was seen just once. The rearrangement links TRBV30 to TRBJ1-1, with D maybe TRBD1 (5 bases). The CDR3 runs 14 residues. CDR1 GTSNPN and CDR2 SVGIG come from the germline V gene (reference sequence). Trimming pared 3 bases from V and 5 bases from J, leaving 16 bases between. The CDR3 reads CAWSNYGGGTEAFF. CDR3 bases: TGTGCCTGGAGCAATTACGGGGGTGGGACTGAAGCTTTCTTT.

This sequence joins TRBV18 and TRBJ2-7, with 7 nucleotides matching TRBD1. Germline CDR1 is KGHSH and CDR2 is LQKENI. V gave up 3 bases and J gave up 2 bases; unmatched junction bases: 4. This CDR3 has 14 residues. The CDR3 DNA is TGTGCCAGCTCACCCGGGACAGACACCTACGAGCAGTACTTC. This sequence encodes CASSPGTDTYEQYF.

CDR3 sequence: CASSPGTATDTQYF. The DNA for the CDR3 is TGTGCCAGCAGCCCCGGGACAGCCACAGATACGCAGTATTTT. The V gene is TRBV7-3, the J gene TRBJ2-3; TRBD1 matches at 7 bases. Germline CDR1 is SGHTA and CDR2 is FQGTGA. The CDR3 length is 14 residues. J was trimmed by 2 bases and V by 5 bases; bases with no gene match: 4.

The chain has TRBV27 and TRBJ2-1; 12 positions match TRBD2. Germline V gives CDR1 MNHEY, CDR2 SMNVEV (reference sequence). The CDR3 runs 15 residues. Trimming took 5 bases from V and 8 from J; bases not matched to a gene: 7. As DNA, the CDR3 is TGTGCCAGCAGTCCCGGACTAGCGGGAAGCTATGAGCAGTTCTTC. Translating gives CASSPGLAGSYEQFF.

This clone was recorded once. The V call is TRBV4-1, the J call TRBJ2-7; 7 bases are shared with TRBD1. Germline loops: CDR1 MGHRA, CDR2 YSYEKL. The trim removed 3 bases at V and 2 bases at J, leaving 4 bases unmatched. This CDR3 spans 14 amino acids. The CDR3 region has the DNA TGCGCCAGCAGCCAGAGACAGGGTACCTACGAGCAGTACTTC. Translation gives CASSQRQGTYEQYF.

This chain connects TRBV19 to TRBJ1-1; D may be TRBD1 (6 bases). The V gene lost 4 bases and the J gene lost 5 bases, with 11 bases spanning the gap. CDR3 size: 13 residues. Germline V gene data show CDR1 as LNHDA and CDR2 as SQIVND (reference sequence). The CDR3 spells CASSRQDGTEAFF. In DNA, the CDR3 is TGTGCCAGTAGTAGACAGGACGGGACTGAAGCTTTCTTT.

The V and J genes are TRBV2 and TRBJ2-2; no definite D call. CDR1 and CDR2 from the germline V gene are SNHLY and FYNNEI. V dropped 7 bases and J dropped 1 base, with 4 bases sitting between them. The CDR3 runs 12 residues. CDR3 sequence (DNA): TGTGCCAGCACAGGGAACACCGGGGAGCTGTTTTTT. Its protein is CASTGNTGELFF.

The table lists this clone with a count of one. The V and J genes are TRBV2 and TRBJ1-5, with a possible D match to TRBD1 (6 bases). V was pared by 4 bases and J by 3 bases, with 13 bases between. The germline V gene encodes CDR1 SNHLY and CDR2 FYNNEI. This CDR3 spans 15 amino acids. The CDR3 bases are TGTGCCAGCAGTGTTTTGGGGGCCGACAATCAGCCCCAGCATTTT. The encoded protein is CASSVLGADNQPQHF.

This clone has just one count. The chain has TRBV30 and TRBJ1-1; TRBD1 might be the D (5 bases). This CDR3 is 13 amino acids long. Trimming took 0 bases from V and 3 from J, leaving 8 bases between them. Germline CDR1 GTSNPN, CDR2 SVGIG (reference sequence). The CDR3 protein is CAWSVLRDTEAFF. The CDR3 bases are TGTGCCTGGAGTGTACTCAGGGACACTGAAGCTTTCTTT.

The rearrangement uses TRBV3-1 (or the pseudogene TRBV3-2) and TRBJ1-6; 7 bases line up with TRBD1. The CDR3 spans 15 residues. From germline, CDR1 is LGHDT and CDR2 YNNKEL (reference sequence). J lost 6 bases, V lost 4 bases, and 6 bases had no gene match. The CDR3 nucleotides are TGTGCCAGCAGCCCCACCGGGACAGTTAATTCACCCCTCCACTTT. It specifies CASSPTGTVNSPLHF.

The CDR3 is CASSPRGGARQETQYF. CDR3 coding DNA: TGTGCCAGTAGCCCGAGGGGGGGGGCGAGACAAGAGACCCAGTACTTC. The chain couples TRBV19 to TRBJ2-5; D may be TRBD2 (7 bases). Trimming left V 6 bases short and J 2 bases short, with 19 bases between. Germline values: CDR1 LNHDA, CDR2 SQIVND (reference sequence). There are 16 residues in the CDR3.